The 20 T cell receptor gamma chains listed next were all sequenced from one sample in a study of intestinal T cells in coeliac disease. For each case, the template was genomic DNA from ten approximately 5-µm formalin-fixed paraffin-embedded scrolls. The TRG library came from approximately 0.2 ug of biopsy DNA amplified with LymphoTrack primers. TCRdb reprocessed the multiplex PCR reads using CATT. The sample consists of some 1,000 gamma-chain clones, 45% to 55% of them appearing once. Sequenced sample: a duodenal biopsy. These receptors originate from a human donor with celiac disease.

The chain couples TRGV8 to TRGJ1 or TRGJ2. The CDR3 has 14 residues. V shed 3 bases, J shed 6 bases, and the junction held 11 bases outside the gene matches. Germline CDR1 VENAVY, CDR2 YDSYNSRV. Here the CDR3 DNA reads TGTGCCACCTGGGATTCGCTAGGAGTTTATAAGAAACTCTTT. Its translation is CATWDSLGVYKKLF.

This clone was counted only a few times. The rearrangement links TRGV3 to TRGJ1 or TRGJ2. J was trimmed by 7 bases and V by 0 bases; bases with no gene match: 3. From germline, CDR1 is VTNTFY and CDR2 YDVSTARD (reference sequence). The CDR3 is made up of 12 amino acids. The CDR3 sequence: CATWDRPYKKLF. The DNA of the CDR3 is TGTGCCACCTGGGACAGGCCCTATAAGAAACTCTTT.

Only a few counts were recorded for this clone. This sequence joins TRGV2 and TRGJ1 or TRGJ2. The CDR3 runs 12 residues. The V gene's germline CDR1 is EGSNGY and CDR2 YDSYNSKV. The V gene end was trimmed by 0 bases and the J gene end by 7 bases; junction bases not matched to a gene: 3. The CDR3 region has the DNA TGTGCCACCTGGGACGGGCACTATAAGAAACTCTTT. Residues: CATWDGHYKKLF.

The chain joins TRGV9 to TRGJ1 or TRGJ2. Losses at the gene ends were 5 bases for V and 0 bases for J; bases not matched to a gene: 10. The length of the CDR3 is 15 residues. CDR1 and CDR2 from the germline V gene are GITISATS and ISYDGTV (reference sequence). This CDR3 is CALWGVTSNYYKKLF. CDR3 DNA sequence: TGTGCCTTGTGGGGAGTGACCTCGAATTATTATAAGAAACTCTTT.

The V call is TRGV4, the J call TRGJ1 or TRGJ2. The germline V gene encodes CDR1 EGSTGY and CDR2 YDSYTSSV. CDR3 length: 10 residues. The trim removed 9 bases at V and 7 bases at J, leaving 6 bases unmatched. The CDR3 DNA reads TGTGCCACCCCCACCTATAAGAAACTCTTT. Translated: CATPTYKKLF.

The V and J genes are TRGV4 and TRGJ1 or TRGJ2. Germline V gene data show CDR1 as EGSTGY and CDR2 as YDSYTSSV. Trimming took 5 bases from V and 13 from J; bases not matched to a gene: 11. This CDR3 has 11 residues. The CDR3 is CATWGSIRKLF. DNA for the CDR3: TGTGCCACCTGGGGGTCTATAAGAAAACTCTTT.

This clone appeared a single time. The V gene is TRGV4, the J gene TRGJ1 or TRGJ2. Germline V lookup: CDR1 EGSTGY, CDR2 YDSYTSSV. The CDR3 totals 15 residues. The junction had 13 bases not matched to a gene; V was cut back by 5 bases and J by 3 bases. The CDR3 DNA reads as TGTGCCACCTGGGGATGGGCAAGTAGTTATTATAAGAAACTCTTT. This translates into CATWGWASSYYKKLF.

This clone has just a few counts. This chain joins TRGV8 and TRGJ1 or TRGJ2. Germline loops: CDR1 VENAVY, CDR2 YDSYNSRV. This CDR3 is 12 amino acids long. V was pared by 0 bases and J by 9 bases, with 5 bases of the junction left unmatched. CDR3 protein: CATWDRIGKKLF. DNA for the CDR3: TGTGCCACCTGGGATAGGATTGGTAAGAAACTCTTT.

The rearrangement links TRGV3 to TRGJ1 or TRGJ2. The CDR3 is 14 amino acids. J lost 4 bases, V lost 5 bases, and 11 bases had no gene match. CDR1 and CDR2 (germline): VTNTFY, YDVSTARD (reference sequence). The CDR3 is CATWARTLYYKKLF. The DNA for the CDR3 is TGTGCCACCTGGGCCCGGACCCTCTATTATAAGAAACTCTTT.

By share of the sample, this clone is large. The sample carries other DNA sequences with the same CDR3. The chain employs TRGV4 and TRGJ1 or TRGJ2. Germline V gives CDR1 EGSTGY, CDR2 YDSYTSSV. This CDR3 region has 12 residues. V shed 4 bases, J shed 4 bases, and the junction held 4 bases outside the gene matches. This CDR3 reads CATWDPYYKKLF. The CDR3 DNA follows: TGTGCCACCTGGGACCCCTATTATAAGAAACTCTTT.

This clone is labeled large (0.1 to 1%). CDR3 sequence reads: CATWDRPSYTTGWFKIF. The DNA of the CDR3 is TGTGCCACCTGGGACAGGCCCTCTTATACCACTGGTTGGTTCAAGATATTT. V and J are TRGV5 and TRGJP1. Germline V gene lookup returns CDR1 VINAFY and CDR2 YDVSNSKD. This CDR3 comprises 17 residues. V was clipped by 0 bases and J by 0 bases; unmatched bases: 7.

By proportion, this clone is hyperexpanded. The rearrangement uses TRGV10 and TRGJ1 or TRGJ2. TRGV10 is annotated as an ORF whose role is uncertain. Trimming at V came to 8 bases and at J to 6 bases, leaving 8 bases not matched to a gene. The CDR3 contains 12 residues. CDR3 nucleotide sequence: TGTGCTGCGTGGGATTACGGTTATAAGAAACTCTTT. It translates to CAAWDYGYKKLF.

This chain joins TRGV4 and TRGJ1 or TRGJ2. This CDR3 comprises 14 residues. The germline V gene has CDR1 EGSTGY and CDR2 YDSYTSSV. Germline trimming cut 0 bases from V and 11 bases from J; bases unmatched to any gene: 13. CDR3 sequence (DNA): TGTGCCACCTGGGATGGGTCAGGTCGGAAGGAGAAACTCTTT. Translated: CATWDGSGRKEKLF.

This clone was counted only a few times. A much larger clone differs by one base, so this may be a read error. Other DNA sequences from this sample encode an identical CDR3 as well. The rearrangement links TRGV10 to TRGJP1. TRGV10 is an ORF, with its function uncertain. This CDR3 comprises 13 residues. The CDR3 region is CAVWRTTGWFKIF. Written as DNA, the CDR3 is TGTGCCGTATGGAGAACCACTGGTTGGTTCAAGATATTT.

Worth noting for this clone: This DNA's translation differs at residue 4 from TCRdb's protein, which comes from a much larger clone; a read error is likely, and the protein shown is translated from the DNA. CDR3 sequence: CATRELGSDWIKTF. The CDR3 DNA reads TGTGCCACCCGGGAGCTCGGGAGTGATTGGATCAAGACGTTT. The chain couples TRGV3 to TRGJP2. CDR3 length equals 14 residues. Germline V gives CDR1 VTNTFY, CDR2 YDVSTARD (reference sequence).

Within the sample, this clone is large. The rearrangement links TRGV5 to TRGJ1 or TRGJ2. CDR3 size: 11 residues. J was trimmed by 7 bases and V by 8 bases; bases with no gene match: 8. Germline assignment: CDR1 VINAFY and CDR2 YDVSNSKD. CDR3 in amino acids: CATLGRYKKLF. Here the CDR3 DNA reads TGTGCCACCTTGGGGCGGTATAAGAAACTCTTT.

The chain has TRGV8 and TRGJ1 or TRGJ2. Germline V gene sequence: CDR1 VENAVY, CDR2 YDSYNSRV. After removal of 0 bases from V and 4 bases from J, the junction contained 21 bases not matched to a gene. This CDR3 has 19 residues. The chain's CDR3 is CATWDRHEIIFSGYYKKLF. The CDR3 DNA reads TGTGCCACCTGGGATAGGCACGAGATCATTTTCTCAGGATATTATAAGAAACTCTTT.

This chain links TRGV10 with TRGJP1. TRGV10 is filed as an ORF, its function uncertain. This CDR3 is 19 amino acids long. V trimming: 8 bases; J trimming: 7 bases; junction bases outside the gene matches: 26. The CDR3 sequence is CAAWDFGVVPRHRGWFKIF. The DNA of the CDR3 is TGTGCTGCGTGGGACTTCGGGGTTGTGCCCCGCCATCGTGGTTGGTTCAAGATATTT.

The chain is built from TRGV5 and TRGJP1. Germline-derived CDR1 and CDR2 are VINAFY and YDVSNSKD. Trimming cost V 2 bases and J 4 bases; bases outside gene matches: 4. This CDR3 has 14 residues. The CDR3, as DNA: TGTGCCACCTGGGACATCTTCACTGGTTGGTTCAAGATATTT. This sequence encodes CATWDIFTGWFKIF.

Concerning this clone itself: This may come from a read error, since a much larger clone is one base off. The same CDR3 also results from other DNA sequences found in this sample. This chain connects TRGV5 to TRGJ1 or TRGJ2. The CDR3 is made up of 12 amino acids. Germline lookup yields CDR1 VINAFY and CDR2 YDVSNSKD. The CDR3 DNA follows: TGTGCCACCTGGGCGAATTATTATAAGAAGCTCTTT. Protein: CATWANYYKKLF.